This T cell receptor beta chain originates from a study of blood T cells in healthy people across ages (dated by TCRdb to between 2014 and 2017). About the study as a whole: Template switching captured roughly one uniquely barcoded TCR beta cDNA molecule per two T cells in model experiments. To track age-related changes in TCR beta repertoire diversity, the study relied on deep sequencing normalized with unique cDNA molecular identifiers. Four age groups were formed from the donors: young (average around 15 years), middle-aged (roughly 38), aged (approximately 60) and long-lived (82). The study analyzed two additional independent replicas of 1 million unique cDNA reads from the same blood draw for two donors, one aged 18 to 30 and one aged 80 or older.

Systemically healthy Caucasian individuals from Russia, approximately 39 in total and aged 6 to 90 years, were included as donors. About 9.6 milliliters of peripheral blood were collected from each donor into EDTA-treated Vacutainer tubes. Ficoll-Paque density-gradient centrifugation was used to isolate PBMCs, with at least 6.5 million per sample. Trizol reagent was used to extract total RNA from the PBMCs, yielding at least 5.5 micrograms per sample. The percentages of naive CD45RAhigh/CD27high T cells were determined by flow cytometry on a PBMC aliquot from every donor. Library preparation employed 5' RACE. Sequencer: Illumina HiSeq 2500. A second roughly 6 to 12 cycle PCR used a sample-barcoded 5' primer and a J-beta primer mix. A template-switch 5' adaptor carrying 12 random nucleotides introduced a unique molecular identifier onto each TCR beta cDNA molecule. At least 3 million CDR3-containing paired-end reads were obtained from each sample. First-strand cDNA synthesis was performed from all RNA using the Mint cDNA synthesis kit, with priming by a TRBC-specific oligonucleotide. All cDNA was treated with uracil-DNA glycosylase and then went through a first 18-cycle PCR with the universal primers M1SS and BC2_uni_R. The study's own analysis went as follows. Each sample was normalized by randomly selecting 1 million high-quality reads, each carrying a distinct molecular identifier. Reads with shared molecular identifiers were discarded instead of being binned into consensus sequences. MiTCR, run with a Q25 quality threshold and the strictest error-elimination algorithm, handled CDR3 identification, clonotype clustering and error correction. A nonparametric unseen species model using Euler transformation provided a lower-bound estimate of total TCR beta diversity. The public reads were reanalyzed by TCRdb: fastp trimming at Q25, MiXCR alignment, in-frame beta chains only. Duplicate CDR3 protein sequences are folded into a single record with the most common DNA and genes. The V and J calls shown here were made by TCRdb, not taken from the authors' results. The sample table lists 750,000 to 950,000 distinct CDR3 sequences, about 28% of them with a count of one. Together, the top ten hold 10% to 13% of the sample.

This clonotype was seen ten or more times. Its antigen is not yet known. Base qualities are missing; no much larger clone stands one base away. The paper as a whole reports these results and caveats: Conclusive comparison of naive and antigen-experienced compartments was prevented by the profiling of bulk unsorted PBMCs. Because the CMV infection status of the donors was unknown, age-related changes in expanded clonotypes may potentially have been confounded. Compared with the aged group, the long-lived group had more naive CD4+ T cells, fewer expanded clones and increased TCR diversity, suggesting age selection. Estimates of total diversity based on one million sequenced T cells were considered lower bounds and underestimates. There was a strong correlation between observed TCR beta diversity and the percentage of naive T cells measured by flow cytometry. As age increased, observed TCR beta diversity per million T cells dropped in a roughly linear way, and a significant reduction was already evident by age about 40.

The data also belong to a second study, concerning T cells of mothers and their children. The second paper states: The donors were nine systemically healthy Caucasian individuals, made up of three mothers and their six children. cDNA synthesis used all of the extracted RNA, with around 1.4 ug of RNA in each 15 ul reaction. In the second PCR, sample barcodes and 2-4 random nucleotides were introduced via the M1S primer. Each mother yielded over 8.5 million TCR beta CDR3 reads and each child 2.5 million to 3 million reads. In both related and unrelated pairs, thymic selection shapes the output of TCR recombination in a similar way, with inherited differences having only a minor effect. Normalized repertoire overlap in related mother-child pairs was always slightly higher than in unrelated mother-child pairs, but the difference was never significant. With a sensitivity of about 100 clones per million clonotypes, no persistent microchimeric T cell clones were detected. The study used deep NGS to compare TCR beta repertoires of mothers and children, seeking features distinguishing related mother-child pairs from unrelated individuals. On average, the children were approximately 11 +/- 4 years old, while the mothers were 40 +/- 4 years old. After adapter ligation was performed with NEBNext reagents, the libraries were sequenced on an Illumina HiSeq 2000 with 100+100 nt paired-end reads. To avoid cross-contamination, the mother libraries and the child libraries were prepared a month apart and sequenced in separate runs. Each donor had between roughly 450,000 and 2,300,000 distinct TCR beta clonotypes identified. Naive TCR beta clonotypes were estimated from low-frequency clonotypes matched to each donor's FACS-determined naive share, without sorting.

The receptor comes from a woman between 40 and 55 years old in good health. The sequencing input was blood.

The sequenced DNA: TGCAGCGTTGAAGGGAGAGAAGAGACCCAGTACTTC. The translation is CSVEGREETQYF. The rearranged segments are TRBV29-1 and TRBJ2-5; the D gene cannot be named for sure. V is pared back by 1 base and J by 3 bases, with 6 bases lying between the germline termini. The germline V gene specifies SQVTM as CDR1 and ANQGSEA as CDR2. The CDR3 holds 12 amino acids from the cysteine to the phenylalanine. CDR3 DNA is the only sequence kept; it has 36 bases, read in frame from the first base.